This TCR beta chain came from a study of Ad26.COV2.S vaccination and SARS-CoV-2 variants. At the level of the study: Intramuscularly, Ad26.COV2.S was given either once or twice, 56 days apart.

V was pared by 4 bases and J by 2 bases, with 13 bases between. CDR1 is SGHRS, CDR2 YFSETQ, per germline. This CDR3 comprises 14 residues. This clone was observed a handful of times. Assay: immunoSEQ multiplex PCR; the TCRdb copy retains only in-frame clones and omits some. The sample has around 380,000 clones, less than 90% seen once. Treatment here: around 19 received Ad26.COV2.S at low or high dose, single or two shots; about 5 received placebo; per-sample allocation not given. Each sample was drawn 63 days after the first injection (of vaccine or placebo). This receptor was obtained from a person aged 18-65 years who received the Ad26.COV2.S COVID-19 vaccine or a placebo. The sequencing here drew on peripheral blood, taken in a trial of Ad26.COV2.S vaccine versus placebo. The chain has TRBV5-1 and TRBJ2-7, with D maybe TRBD1 (5 bases). CDR3 in DNA: TGCGCCAGCAGCCCCCTCGACAGTCCCTACGAGCAGTACTTC. Its protein product is CASSPLDSPYEQYF.